The T cell receptor beta chain described here comes from a study of OX40 agonist ivuxolimab in advanced cancers. In terms of the full investigation: Ivuxolimab was a fully human IgG2 agonistic monoclonal antibody targeting the costimulatory receptor OX40 (CD134). Intravenous ivuxolimab was administered to patients every 2 weeks at six dose levels: 0.01, 0.1, 0.3, 1.5, 3 and 10 mg/kg. Among the 50 to 55 dose-escalation patients, about 19 had hepatocellular carcinoma, 15 melanoma, 9 renal cell carcinoma and 9 head and neck cancer. The dose-escalation cohort was around 83% male with a mean age of about 58 years, ranging from roughly 20 to 80. Patients were allowed to have had prior anti-PD-1, anti-PD-L1 or anti-CTLA-4 therapy, and approximately 43% of the dose-escalation patients had previously received checkpoint inhibitors. Partial responses occurred in three dose-escalation patients, of whom one had hepatocellular carcinoma and two had cutaneous melanoma. The purpose of peripheral TCRbeta sequencing was to test whether ivuxolimab changed TCR sequence diversity and led to clonal T-cell expansion. The paper covers the monotherapy dose-escalation part of the phase I ivuxolimab trial, which included N of about 51 patients. What the study reported, not specific to this receptor: After ivuxolimab, expanded clones were on average more numerous among CD8+ T cells than among CD4+ T cells. Low levels of normalized T-cell clonal expansion were also shown by some nonresponding patients. In partial responders in the 0.1-3.0 mg/kg groups, normalized peripheral clonal expansion was found to be among the lowest, especially among CD8+ T cells. At doses of 0.1 to 3.0 mg/kg, clonal expansion of both CD4+ and CD8+ T cells in blood was seen between baseline and week 6. Antigen specificity was not determined for the clonally expanded peripheral T cells.

Worth noting for this clone: Its recognized antigen is unknown. No quality values exist for individual bases; no much larger clone is one base distant. The same CDR3 also results from other DNA sequences found in this sample.

Patients with a history of autoimmune disease or receiving systemic immunosuppression were excluded from the trial. Peripheral blood for TCR sequencing was collected from all dose cohorts at baseline, on cycle 4 day 1, and on cycle 7 day 1. Samples were obtained from an open-label, multicenter, first-in-human phase I dose-escalation trial of ivuxolimab. Adults with locally advanced or metastatic head and neck squamous cell, hepatocellular, melanoma or renal cell carcinoma were enrolled in the trial. CD4+ and CD8+ T cells were sorted separately from peripheral blood before TCR sequencing. Genomic DNA was isolated from the sorted cells so that the TCRbeta CDR3 region could be sequenced. The immunoSEQ Assay was used to sequence the TCRbeta CDR3 regions. As stored in TCRdb, this immuneACCESS dataset retains in-frame rearrangements with V and J assigned. A fraction of the clones does not appear; measured against another copy, unresolved V genes explain less than half of the discrepancy, and the remainder lacks a known reason. The sample table records about 46,000 clones; about nine tenths of these occur just once. 3% to 4.5% of the sample is in the top ten clones.

The germline V gene sets CDR1 to ENHRY and CDR2 to SYGVKD. The CDR3 has 12 amino acids, counting the end cysteine and phenylalanine. The entry retains the CDR3 DNA only, 36 bases that are in frame from base 1. The junction carries 13 bases between V and J, which are trimmed by 8 bases and 5 bases respectively. The specimen comprised CD4+ or CD8+ T cells sorted from blood, sampled in a trial of the OX40 agonist ivuxolimab. The sequence is built from TRBV10-3 and TRBJ2-7; the D segment could be TRBD2, given 6 matching bases. The clonotype comes from an adult with an advanced solid tumor such as melanoma, head and neck, liver or kidney cancer. The CDR3 region: CAIGAGPNEQYF. DNA sequence: TGTGCCATCGGTGCGGGACCAAACGAGCAGTACTTC.